In this sample, the clone carrying this T cell receptor (beta chain) turned up once. In the study's own analysis: Scientists estimated how many nucleated cells there were by amplifying reference gene primers. Repertoires were generated with immunoSEQ multiplex PCR, while TCRdb's copy carries only in-frame clones and drops some. The V and J calls and clone size come from that table; D and trimming were worked out from the DNA. Altogether approximately 90,000 clones are present, more than 75% being singletons, with the ten largest covering 20% to 25%. This entry comes from a study of blood T cell repertoires in COVID-19. Study-wide background: Samples taken during acute and convalescent COVID-19 were collected in the United States, Italy and Spain. From T cells, B-cell-depleted T cells, or PBMCs came the material, which was cDNA or gDNA.

The V end lost 0 bases, the J end lost 2 bases, and 13 bases lay between the germline ends. This CDR3 is 16 amino acids long. Germline V gives CDR1 MGHDK, CDR2 SYGVNS. The chain links TRBV25-1 to TRBJ1-2, with a weak D call TRBD1 (5 bases). Sequencing was performed on peripheral blood. This TCR was sampled from a human donor in a cohort sampled during active COVID-19. This CDR3 is CASSEYNGGQNYGYTF. The CDR3, as DNA: TGTGCCAGCAGTGAATATAACGGGGGTCAAAACTATGGCTACACCTTC.